The 26 T cell receptor beta chains given below trace back to one sample, sequenced in a study of CD8+CD57+ T cells in acquired aplastic anemia. The authors sequenced patients whose flow cytometry had shown CD8+CD57+ cell expansion. CDR3 and TCR beta VDJ profiling relied on a genomic DNA template. TCRdb independently ran MiXCR on the reads; one entry per CDR3 protein. Among approximately 190,000 distinct CDR3 sequences listed, roughly half were seen once. Sequencing was done on a sample of sorted CD4+, CD8+, or CD8+CD57+ T cells (not recorded which) from PBMCs. These receptors originate from a human donor with aplastic anemia.

There are many counts of this clonotype. This chain connects TRBV2 to TRBJ1-1; a possible D gene is TRBD1 (6 bases). The V end was cut by 7 bases, the J end by 6 bases, with 18 bases between. The CDR3 spans 14 residues. Germline V gene data show CDR1 as SNHLY and CDR2 as FYNNEI. Here the CDR3 reads CASTLARGGAEAFF. For the CDR3, the DNA is TGTGCCAGCACCTTGGCCAGGGGAGGGGCTGAAGCTTTCTTT.

The CDR3 region is CASGPGQGDRGETQYF. In DNA form, the CDR3 reads TGTGCTAGCGGACCGGGACAGGGCGATAGGGGAGAGACCCAGTACTTC. The chain links TRBV7-7 to TRBJ2-5, with 9 bases fitting TRBD1. Germline CDR1 reads SSHAT; CDR2 reads FNYEAQ (reference sequence). CDR3 size: 16 residues.

V and J are TRBV6-1 and TRBJ2-1; the D call may be TRBD1 or TRBD2 (5 bases each). Trimming took off 5 bases at V and 9 bases at J, with 14 bases between the two ends. Germline-derived CDR1 and CDR2 are MNHNS and SASEGT. The CDR3 covers 13 residues. The CDR3 nucleotides read TGTGCCAGCAGTCTGGGACCGTCGAGTGAGCAGTTCTTC. As protein: CASSLGPSSEQFF.

This clonotype was seen repeatedly, ten times or more. The chain recombines TRBV6-5 with TRBJ1-2; possibly TRBD1 for D (5 bases). This CDR3 is 14 amino acids long. Germline CDR1 MNHEY, CDR2 SVGAGI. V lost 4 bases, J lost 6 bases, and 15 bases lay in between. This CDR3 is CASSSPGTDNGYTF. The CDR3 nucleotides are TGTGCCAGCAGTTCCCCCGGGACGGACAATGGCTACACCTTC.

V usage is TRBV4-1 and J usage is TRBJ2-1; D remains ambiguous. CDR3 size: 17 residues. V was trimmed by 0 bases and J by 3 bases, leaving 15 bases between them. Germline V CDR1 and CDR2: MGHRA, YSYEKL. The CDR3 sequence is CASSQDLASSNYNEQFF. The CDR3 bases are TGCGCCAGCAGCCAAGATTTAGCCAGCTCGAACTACAATGAGCAGTTCTTC.

This chain links TRBV14 with TRBJ1-3; 7 nucleotides match TRBD1. The CDR3 loop spans 11 amino acids. V lost 4 bases and J lost 11; bases outside the gene matches: 2. CDR1 and CDR2 from the germline V gene are SGHDN and FVKESK. In DNA, the CDR3 is TGTGCCAGCAGCCGAGGACAGGCCATATATTTT. As protein: CASSRGQAIYF.

The chain links TRBV5-4 to TRBJ2-5; tentatively, D is TRBD2 (5 bases). V gave up 0 bases and J gave up 5 bases, with 11 bases separating them. The germline CDR1 and CDR2 sequences are SGHNT and YYREEE (reference sequence). The CDR3 is 14 residues long. This CDR3 reads CASSLAGSWETQYF. CDR3 DNA: TGTGCCAGCAGCTTGGCGGGGTCGTGGGAGACCCAGTACTTC.

The rearrangement links TRBV11-2 to TRBJ1-2; D unresolved. Germline V gives CDR1 SGHAT, CDR2 FQNNGV. The V end lost 5 bases, the J end lost 2 bases, and 18 bases lay between the germline ends. This CDR3 is 16 amino acids long. The CDR3 nucleotides read TGTGCCAGCAGCCCATTCGGGGTCCTAGAAAACTATGGCTACACCTTC. Translation gives CASSPFGVLENYGYTF.

A note on this clonotype: A single base separates this from a much larger clone, so it may be a read error. The chain combines TRBV5-1 with TRBJ2-3; TRBD1 is a possible D gene (5 bases). CDR3 length: 15 amino acids. Trimming shortened V by 4 bases and J by 3 bases, and 15 bases separated the two germline ends. Looked up from germline, CDR1 is SGHRS and CDR2 is YFSETQ. CDR3: CASSRGGWMTDTQYF. For the CDR3, the DNA is TGCGCCAGCAGCAGGGGCGGATGGATGACAGATACGCAGTATTTT.

In its sample, this clonotype was seen a few times. At one end, the junction sequence differs from germline, possibly due to a read error. The chain uses TRBV7-9 and TRBJ2-3; D unresolved. Germline values: CDR1 SEHNR, CDR2 FQNEAQ (reference sequence). This CDR3 has 12 residues. The CDR3 is CASSLAVDTQYF. The CDR3 DNA sequence: TGTGCTAGCAGCCTGGCCGTGGATACGCAGTATTTT.

To note about this clonotype: This clone may be a read error of a much larger clone one base away. The chain joins TRBV20-1 to TRBJ1-5, with no clear D. The germline V gene has CDR1 DFQATT and CDR2 SNEGSKA (reference sequence). The CDR3 length is 14 residues. CDR3 amino acids: CSARAAYSNQPRHF. In DNA, the CDR3 is TGCAGTGCTAGGGCGGCGTATAGCAATCAGCCCCGGCATTTT.

V and J are TRBV20-1 and TRBJ2-3; D is possibly TRBD2 (6 bases). V dropped 6 bases and J dropped 2 bases, with 15 bases sitting between them. The CDR3 length is 14 residues. CDR1 and CDR2 (germline): DFQATT, SNEGSKA (reference sequence). The CDR3 here is CSARRDSTTDTQYF. For the CDR3, the DNA is TGCAGTGCGCGCCGGGACTCAACCACAGATACGCAGTATTTT.

This clonotype was observed a handful of times. The gene calls are TRBV7-9 and TRBJ2-7, with D tentatively TRBD2 (5 bases). The CDR3 loop spans 15 amino acids. Germline V gives CDR1 SEHNR, CDR2 FQNEAQ (reference sequence). Trimming shortened V by 3 bases and J by 5 bases, and 17 bases separated the two germline ends. CDR3: CASSLDGGARDEQYF. The CDR3 nucleotides read TGTGCCAGCAGCTTGGACGGCGGAGCGCGGGACGAGCAGTACTTC. The full variable domain, with the rest looked up from reference TRBV7-9 and TRBJ2-7, is DTGVSQNPRHKITKRGQNVTFRCDPISEHNRLYWYRQTLGQGPEFLTYFQNEAQLEKSRLLSDRFSAERPKGSFSTLEIQRTEQGDSAMYLCASSLDGGARDEQYFGPGTRLTVT.

This clonotype has ten or more counts. The chain joins TRBV2 to TRBJ1-2; D is unresolved. Germline-derived CDR1 and CDR2 are SNHLY and FYNNEI. V was clipped by 5 bases and J by 4 bases, with 14 bases between them. CDR3 size: 14 residues. CDR3 in amino acids: CASSWDERAYGYTF. CDR3 nucleotides: TGTGCCAGCAGTTGGGATGAGAGAGCCTATGGCTACACCTTC. The whole variable domain, remainder taken from reference TRBV2 and TRBJ1-2, is EPEVTQTPSHQVTQMGQEVILRCVPISNHLYFYWYRQILGQKVEFLVSFYNNEISEKSEIFDDQFSVERPDGSNFTLKIRSTKLEDSAMYFCASSWDERAYGYTFGSGTRLTVV.

This clonotype was seen more than once but under ten times. A much more abundant neighbour one base away suggests this may be a read error. V gene TRBV2 combines with J gene TRBJ1-2, with no clear D. Trimming left V 8 bases short and J 7 bases short, with 8 bases between. The CDR3 covers 10 residues. CDR1 is SNHLY, CDR2 FYNNEI, per germline. The chain's CDR3 is CASLNGGYTF. In DNA, the CDR3 is TGTGCCAGCCTTAACGGTGGCTACACCTTC.

V is TRBV5-1 and J is TRBJ1-2; no firm D call. Per the germline V gene, CDR1 is SGHRS and CDR2 is YFSETQ. This CDR3 contains 14 residues. V was shortened by 0 bases and J by 6 bases, with 12 bases between the two germline ends. For the CDR3, the DNA is TGCGCCAGCAGCTTGGGGGAAGGTGGAAATGGCTACACCTTC. Encoded protein: CASSLGEGGNGYTF. Looking up the rest from reference TRBV5-1 and TRBJ1-2 gives the full variable domain: KAGVTQTPRYLIKTRGQQVTLSCSPISGHRSVSWYQQTPGQGLQFLFEYFSETQRNKGNFPGRFSGRQFSNSRSEMNVSTLELGDSALYLCASSLGEGGNGYTFGSGTRLTVV.

The chain recombines TRBV29-1 with TRBJ2-3, with TRBD1 as a possible D gene (6 bases). CDR3 length equals 14 residues. Per germline, CDR1 SQVTM and CDR2 ANQGSEA. Between the trimmed V and J ends, which lost 6 bases and 5 bases, there was a span of 18 bases. CDR3 nucleotides: TGCAGCGTCCAGAAGGCAGGGGCGCAAGATACGCAGTATTTT. Residues: CSVQKAGAQDTQYF.

The genes are TRBV5-6 and TRBJ2-3, with D possibly being TRBD1 (5 bases). This CDR3 is built from 16 residues. Germline CDR1 is SGHDT and CDR2 is YYEEEE. Trimming took off 3 bases at V and 4 bases at J, with 18 bases between the two ends. Here the CDR3 reads CASSWGRRALSDTQYF. The CDR3, as DNA: TGTGCCAGCAGCTGGGGCAGACGGGCCCTCTCAGATACGCAGTATTTT. The whole variable domain, filled in from reference TRBV5-6 and TRBJ2-3, reads DAGVTQSPTHLIKTRGQQVTLRCSPKSGHDTVSWYQQALGQGPQFIFQYYEEEERQRGNFPDRFSGHQFPNYSSELNVNALLLGDSALYLCASSWGRRALSDTQYFGPGTRLTVL.

The chain recombines TRBV15 with TRBJ2-7, with D uncertain. The CDR3 is made up of 13 amino acids. The V end lost 0 bases, the J end lost 3 bases, and 6 bases lay between the germline ends. Germline loops: CDR1 LNHNV, CDR2 YYDKDF (reference sequence). CDR3: CATSRDTVYEQYF. The DNA for the CDR3 is TGTGCCACCAGCAGAGATACGGTCTACGAGCAGTACTTC.

The table lists this clonotype with a few counts. The genes are TRBV28 and TRBJ1-1, with D perhaps matching TRBD1 (5 bases). Trimming shortened V by 3 bases and J by 5 bases, and 10 bases separated the two germline ends. The CDR3 length is 13 residues. Germline V gene sequence: CDR1 MDHEN, CDR2 SYDVKM. This chain's CDR3 is CASSLGVSTEAFF. The CDR3 nucleotides are TGTGCCAGCAGTTTGGGGGTTTCGACTGAAGCTTTCTTT.

The rearrangement joins TRBV6-1 to TRBJ2-7; TRBD2 might be the D (6 bases). CDR3 length: 14 residues. Trimming stripped 6 bases from V and 1 base from J, with 13 bases between. Per germline, CDR1 MNHNS and CDR2 SASEGT. DNA for the CDR3: TGTGCCAGCAGCCACGGAGGGGCGTCCTACGAGCAGTACTTC. It specifies CASSHGGASYEQYF.

This clonotype occurred a few times. The chain joins TRBV2 to TRBJ1-2; D gene uncertain. CDR3 length equals 13 residues. Germline CDR1 reads SNHLY; CDR2 reads FYNNEI. Trimming took 8 bases from V and 2 from J, leaving 12 bases between them. For the CDR3, the DNA is TGTGCCAGCCCCCCCCTGGGGAACTATGGCTACACCTTC. Protein sequence: CASPPLGNYGYTF.

The chain combines TRBV9 with TRBJ2-3; TRBD2 agrees at 8 bases. Germline trimming cut 0 bases from V and 3 bases from J; bases unmatched to any gene: 3. This CDR3 region has 15 residues. CDR1 and CDR2 from the germline V gene are SGDLS and YYNGEE. The CDR3 sequence is CASSVVGRGTDTQYF. The DNA for the CDR3 is TGTGCCAGCAGCGTAGTCGGGAGGGGGACAGATACGCAGTATTTT.

This clonotype appeared many times. The CDR3 DNA reads TGTGCCAGCAGTCGTGGCTCCTACGAGCAGTACTTC. Amino acids: CASSRGSYEQYF. V and J are TRBV12-3 or TRBV12-4 and TRBJ2-7; D is uncertain. The CDR3 has 12 amino acids. The V end lost 5 bases, the J end lost 0 bases, and 5 bases lay between the germline ends.

Comments on this clonotype: It may be a read error: a sequence one base away is much more abundant. This chain uses TRBV7-8 with TRBJ2-7; a possible D gene is TRBD2 (6 bases). The CDR3 covers 13 residues. Germline values: CDR1 SGHVS, CDR2 FQNEAQ. DNA for the CDR3: TGTGCCGGCAGCTCGGGACTGACCTACGAGCAGTACTTC. It encodes CAGSSGLTYEQYF.

Comment on this clonotype: A read error may explain this, as a much larger clone is one base away. This chain uses TRBV19 with TRBJ2-3; D not certain. Germline lookup yields CDR1 LNHDA and CDR2 SQIVND (reference sequence). The CDR3 sequence is 14 residues long. V was shortened by 3 bases and J by 4 bases, with 11 bases between the two germline ends. The CDR3 bases are TGTGCCAGTAGTATTTTGGGGATCGCAGATACGCAGTATTTT. Its translation is CASSILGIADTQYF. Filled out from reference TRBV19 and TRBJ2-3, the complete variable domain reads DGGITQSPKYLFRKEGQNVTLSCEQNLNHDAMYWYRQDPGQGLRLIYYSQIVNDFQKGDIAEGYSVSREKKESFPLTVTSAQKNPTAFYLCASSILGIADTQYFGPGTRLTVL.